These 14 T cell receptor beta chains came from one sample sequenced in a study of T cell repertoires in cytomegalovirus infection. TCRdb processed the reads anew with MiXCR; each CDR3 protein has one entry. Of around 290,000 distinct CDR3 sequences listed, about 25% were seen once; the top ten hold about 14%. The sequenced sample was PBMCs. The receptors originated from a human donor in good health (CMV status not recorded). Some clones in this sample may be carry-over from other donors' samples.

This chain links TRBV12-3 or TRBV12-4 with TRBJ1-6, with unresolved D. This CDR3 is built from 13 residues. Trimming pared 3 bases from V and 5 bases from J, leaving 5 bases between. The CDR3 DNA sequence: TGTGCCAGCAGTTTCATGGATAATTCACCCCTCCACTTT. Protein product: CASSFMDNSPLHF.

The CDR3 loop reads CASRVEREDEQFF. The CDR3 DNA reads as TGTGCCAGCAGGGTGGAGCGGGAGGATGAGCAGTTCTTC. The V call is TRBV12-3 or TRBV12-4, the J call TRBJ2-1, with 9 bases lining up with TRBD2. The CDR3 runs to 13 residues. With V trimmed by 6 bases and J by 8 bases, 5 bases remained unmatched.

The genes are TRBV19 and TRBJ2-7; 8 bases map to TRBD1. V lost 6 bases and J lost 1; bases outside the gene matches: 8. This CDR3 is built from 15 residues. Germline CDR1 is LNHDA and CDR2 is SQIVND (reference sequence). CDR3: CASSSTGTGSYEQYF. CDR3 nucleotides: TGTGCCAGTAGCTCTACCGGGACAGGTTCCTACGAGCAGTACTTC.

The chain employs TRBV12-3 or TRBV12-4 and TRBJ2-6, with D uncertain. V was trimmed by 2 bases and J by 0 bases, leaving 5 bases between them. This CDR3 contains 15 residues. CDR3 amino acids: CASSLSPSGANVLTF. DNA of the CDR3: TGTGCCAGCAGTTTAAGTCCCTCTGGGGCCAACGTCCTGACTTTC.

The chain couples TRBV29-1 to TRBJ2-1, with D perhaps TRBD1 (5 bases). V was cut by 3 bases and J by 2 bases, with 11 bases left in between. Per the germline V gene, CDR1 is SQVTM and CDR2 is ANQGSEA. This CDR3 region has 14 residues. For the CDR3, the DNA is TGCAGCGTTGATGCAGGGATGGCCTACAATGAGCAGTTCTTC. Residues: CSVDAGMAYNEQFF.

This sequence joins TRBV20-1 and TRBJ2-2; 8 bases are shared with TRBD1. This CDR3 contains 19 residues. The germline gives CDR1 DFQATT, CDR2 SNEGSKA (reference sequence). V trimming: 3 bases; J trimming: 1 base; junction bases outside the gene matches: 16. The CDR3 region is CSARRQGAGGRGNTGELFF. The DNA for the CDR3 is TGCAGTGCTAGGAGGCAGGGGGCCGGAGGTCGGGGGAACACCGGGGAGCTGTTTTTT.

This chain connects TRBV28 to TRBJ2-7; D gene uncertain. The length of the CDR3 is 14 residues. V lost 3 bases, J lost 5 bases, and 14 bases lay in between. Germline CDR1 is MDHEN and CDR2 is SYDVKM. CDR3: CASSFSTSTHEQYF. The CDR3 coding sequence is TGTGCCAGCAGTTTCTCGACGAGTACCCACGAGCAGTACTTC.

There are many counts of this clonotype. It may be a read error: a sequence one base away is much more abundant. The CDR3 spells CASSWDRNTEAFF. In nucleotides, the CDR3 is TGTGCCAGCAGTTGGGACAGGAACACTGAAGCTTTCTTT. The chain links TRBV2 to TRBJ1-1, with 7 bases identical to TRBD1. The germline V gene encodes CDR1 SNHLY and CDR2 FYNNEI. This CDR3 has 13 amino acids. Losses at the gene ends were 5 bases for V and 1 base for J; bases not matched to a gene: 1.

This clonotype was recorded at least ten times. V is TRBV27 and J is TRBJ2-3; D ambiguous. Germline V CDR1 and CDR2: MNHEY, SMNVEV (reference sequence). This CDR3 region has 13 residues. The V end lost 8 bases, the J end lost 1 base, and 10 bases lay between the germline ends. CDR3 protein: CASHQSGTDTQYF. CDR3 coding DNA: TGTGCCAGCCATCAATCCGGCACAGATACGCAGTATTTT.

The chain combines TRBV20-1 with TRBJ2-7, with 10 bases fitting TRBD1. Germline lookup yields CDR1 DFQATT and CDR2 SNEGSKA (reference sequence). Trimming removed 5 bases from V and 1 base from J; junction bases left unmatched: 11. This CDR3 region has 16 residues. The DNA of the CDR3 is TGCAGTGCTTCCGAAACAGGACAGGGGGGGTCCTACGAGCAGTACTTC. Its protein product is CSASETGQGGSYEQYF.

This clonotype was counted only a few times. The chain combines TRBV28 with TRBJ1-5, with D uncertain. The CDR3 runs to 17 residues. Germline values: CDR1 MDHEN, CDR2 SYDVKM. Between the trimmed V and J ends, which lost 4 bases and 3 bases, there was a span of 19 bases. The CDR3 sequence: CASSSPGRPTPNQPQHF. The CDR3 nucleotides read TGTGCCAGCAGTTCCCCCGGGCGGCCAACTCCCAATCAGCCCCAGCATTTT.

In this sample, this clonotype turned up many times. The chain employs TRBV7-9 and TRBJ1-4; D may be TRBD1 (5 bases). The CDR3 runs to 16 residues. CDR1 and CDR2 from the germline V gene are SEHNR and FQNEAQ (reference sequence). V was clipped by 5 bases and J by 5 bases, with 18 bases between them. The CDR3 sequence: CASSPPRRTQNEKLFF. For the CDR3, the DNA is TGTGCCAGCAGCCCCCCTAGAAGGACACAAAATGAAAAACTGTTTTTT.

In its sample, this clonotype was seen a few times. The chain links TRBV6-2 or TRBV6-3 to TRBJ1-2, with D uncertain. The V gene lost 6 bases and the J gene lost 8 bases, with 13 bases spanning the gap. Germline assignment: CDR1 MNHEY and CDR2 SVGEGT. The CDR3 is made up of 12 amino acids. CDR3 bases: TGTGCCAGCAGGGAGACCTCTCGAGGCTACACCTTC. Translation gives CASRETSRGYTF.

CDR3 nucleotides: TGTGCCAGCAGTCCGGACTACAATGAGCAGTTCTTC. It translates to CASSPDYNEQFF. The chain recombines TRBV12-3 or TRBV12-4 with TRBJ2-1, with D unresolved. V was pared by 5 bases and J by 3 bases, with 5 bases between. CDR3 length: 12 amino acids.